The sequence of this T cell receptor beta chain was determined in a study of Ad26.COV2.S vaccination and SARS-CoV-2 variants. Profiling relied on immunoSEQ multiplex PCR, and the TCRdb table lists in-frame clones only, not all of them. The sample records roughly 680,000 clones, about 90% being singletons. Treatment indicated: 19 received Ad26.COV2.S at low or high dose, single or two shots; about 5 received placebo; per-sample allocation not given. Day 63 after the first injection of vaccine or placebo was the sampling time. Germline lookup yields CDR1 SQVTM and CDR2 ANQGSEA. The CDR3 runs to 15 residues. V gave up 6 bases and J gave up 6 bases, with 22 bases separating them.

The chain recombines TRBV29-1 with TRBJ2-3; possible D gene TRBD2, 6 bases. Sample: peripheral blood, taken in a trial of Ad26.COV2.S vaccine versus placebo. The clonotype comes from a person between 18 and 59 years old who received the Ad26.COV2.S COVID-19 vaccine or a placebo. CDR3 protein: CSVVDSGSGVDTQYF. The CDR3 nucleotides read TGCAGCGTGGTGGACTCGGGGTCGGGGGTGGATACGCAGTATTTT.